The 24 T cell receptor beta chains reported below all come from one sample, sequenced in a study of cytomegalovirus exposure and HLA in healthy donors. Use of 60 Vbeta and 13 Jbeta primers characterized the PCR. Sequencing was performed with immunoSEQ multiplex PCR; in TCRdb, only in-frame clones are kept and a portion is missing. This table holds roughly 160,000 clones, roughly 80% found once. The sequenced sample was PBMCs. These TCRs come from a man aged 25-40 years in good health and CMV-seronegative.

V usage is TRBV30 and J usage is TRBJ1-1; TRBD1 agrees at 7 bases. Germline loops: CDR1 GTSNPN, CDR2 SVGIG (reference sequence). The CDR3 is 14 amino acids. V gave up 5 bases and J gave up 0 bases; unmatched junction bases: 6. The CDR3 sequence is CAWGMTGLNTEAFF. As DNA, the CDR3 is TGTGCCTGGGGTATGACAGGGCTGAACACTGAAGCTTTCTTT.

The chain joins TRBV2 to TRBJ1-4; 9 bases are a match to TRBD1. CDR1 is SNHLY, CDR2 FYNNEI, per germline. The trim removed 5 bases at V and 0 bases at J, leaving 4 bases unmatched. This CDR3 has 16 residues. The CDR3 loop reads CASSRDRVSTNEKLFF. DNA of the CDR3: TGTGCCAGCAGTAGGGACAGGGTTTCAACTAATGAAAAACTGTTTTTT.

The CDR3 nucleotides are TGTGCCGTGAATAGCGACAGGGGGTTTGATGGCTACACCTTC. Amino acid sequence: CAVNSDRGFDGYTF. The V and J genes are TRBV7-9 and TRBJ1-2; 9 nucleotides agree with TRBD1. CDR3 length: 14 residues. Per the germline V gene, CDR1 is SEHNR and CDR2 is FQNEAQ (reference sequence). The V and J ends lost 11 bases and 6 bases, in that order; junction bases with no gene match: 13.

The chain recombines TRBV18 with TRBJ2-1; perhaps TRBD2 as D (5 bases). Trimming removed 2 bases from V and 8 bases from J, with 7 bases in between. The CDR3 consists of 12 residues. From germline, CDR1 is KGHSH and CDR2 LQKENI. DNA for the CDR3: TGTGCCAGCTCACCAGAGGGCCATGAGCAGTTCTTC. This sequence encodes CASSPEGHEQFF.

This chain uses TRBV28 with TRBJ2-6, with 7 bases aligning to TRBD1. Germline V gene lookup returns CDR1 MDHEN and CDR2 SYDVKM. The ends lost 8 bases at V and 2 bases at J; junction bases unmatched: 6. The length of the CDR3 is 15 residues. The CDR3, as DNA: TGTGCCAGCGGCGTTACAGGGGCTGGGGCCAACGTCCTGACTTTC. Translating it yields CASGVTGAGANVLTF.

The chain employs TRBV10-1 and TRBJ2-1, with 11 bases that match TRBD1. CDR3 length: 15 amino acids. With 7 bases clipped from V and 4 bases from J, the junction kept 6 bases outside the gene matches. Germline V gene data show CDR1 as WNHNN and CDR2 as SYGVQD (reference sequence). The CDR3 spells CASTPGTGGYNEQFF. Here the CDR3 DNA reads TGCGCCAGCACCCCCGGGACAGGGGGATACAATGAGCAGTTCTTC.

This sequence joins TRBV9 and TRBJ1-4; D not resolved. The CDR3 covers 14 residues. The germline V and J ends were trimmed by 5 bases and 5 bases, with 13 bases remaining between them. The germline gives CDR1 SGDLS, CDR2 YYNGEE. CDR3 in amino acids: CASSTSTFNEKLFF. For the CDR3, the DNA is TGTGCCAGCAGTACTTCCACCTTCAATGAAAAACTGTTTTTT.

This clone was seen only once. The CDR3 sequence is CASSVSGIGSYEQYF. The CDR3 DNA reads TGTGCCAGCAGCGTATCAGGGATCGGCTCCTACGAGCAGTACTTC. V and J are TRBV9 and TRBJ2-7; D may be TRBD1 (5 bases). The V gene lost 1 base and the J gene lost 0 bases, with 11 bases spanning the gap. The germline V gene encodes CDR1 SGDLS and CDR2 YYNGEE. The CDR3 contains 15 residues.

The gene calls are TRBV29-1 and TRBJ1-1; D possibly corresponds to TRBD1 (5 bases). The CDR3 has 11 residues. Per germline, CDR1 SQVTM and CDR2 ANQGSEA. CDR3 region: CRTGGNTEAFF. The CDR3 DNA follows: TGCAGAACGGGGGGTAACACTGAAGCTTTCTTT. The whole variable domain, filled in from reference TRBV29-1 and TRBJ1-1, reads SAVISQKPSRDICQRGTSLTIQCQVDSQVTMMFWYRQQPGQSLTLIATANQGSEATYESGFVIDKFPISRPNLTFSTLTVSNMSPEDSSIYLCRTGGNTEAFFGQGTRLTVV.

V is TRBV28 and J is TRBJ2-2; 9 nucleotides line up with TRBD2. V shed 5 bases, J shed 7 bases, and the junction held 5 bases outside the gene matches. The CDR3 has 14 amino acids. Per germline, CDR1 MDHEN and CDR2 SYDVKM. The CDR3 DNA reads as TGTGCCAGCAGTCCAGCGGGAGGAAACGGGGAGCTGTTTTTT. It codes for CASSPAGGNGELFF.

This clone was counted once. J is TRBJ1-5 and V is TRBV18; no clear D gene. The length of the CDR3 is 12 residues. CDR1 and CDR2 from the germline V gene are KGHSH and LQKENI. V gave up 6 bases and J gave up 7 bases, with 10 bases separating them. The CDR3 nucleotides are TGTGCCAGCTCCCCCGTGGGCCAGCCCCAGCATTTT. It is translated as CASSPVGQPQHF.

The CDR3 nucleotides are TGTGCCAGCAGCAAAGAGCACAGGGGGGACCCACACACTGAAGCTTTCTTT. Its translation: CASSKEHRGDPHTEAFF. This chain connects TRBV21-1 to TRBJ1-1; the table's D call TRBD1 went unverified against the DNA. TRBV21-1 is a listed pseudogene. This CDR3 region has 17 residues.

J is TRBJ1-2 and V is TRBV5-5; 8 bases map to TRBD1. This CDR3 is built from 15 residues. V trimming: 4 bases; J trimming: 0 bases; junction bases outside the gene matches: 5. Germline assignment: CDR1 SGHKS and CDR2 YYEKEE (reference sequence). The CDR3 reads CASSKPGQANYGYTF. As DNA, the CDR3 is TGTGCCAGCAGCAAACCGGGACAGGCTAACTATGGCTACACCTTC.

V and J are TRBV28 and TRBJ1-2, with D uncertain. Germline loops: CDR1 MDHEN, CDR2 SYDVKM. This CDR3 region has 12 residues. V dropped 4 bases and J dropped 2 bases, with 5 bases sitting between them. CDR3 loop: CASSSMNYGYTF. CDR3 nucleotides: TGTGCCAGCAGTTCCATGAACTATGGCTACACCTTC.

This CDR3 is CASTHRQDWDEQFF. As DNA, the CDR3 is TGTGCCAGCACTCATCGACAGGATTGGGATGAGCAGTTCTTC. This rearrangement joins TRBV7-9 to TRBJ2-1, with a weak D call TRBD1 (6 bases). CDR3 length: 14 amino acids. Germline V gene data show CDR1 as SEHNR and CDR2 as FQNEAQ (reference sequence). Trimming removed 7 bases from V and 8 bases from J, with 18 bases in between.

The chain carries TRBV6-6 and TRBJ2-7; 7 nucleotides agree with TRBD1. This CDR3 has 12 residues. V was clipped by 5 bases and J by 10 bases; unmatched bases: 8. The germline V gene has CDR1 MNHNY and CDR2 SVGAGI (reference sequence). CDR3 nucleotides: TGTGCCAGCAGTGATAGCCGGGACAGACAGTACTTC. This translates into CASSDSRDRQYF.

CDR3 in amino acids: CASSSQTTPSETQYF. The DNA of the CDR3 is TGCGCCAGCAGCTCCCAGACAACTCCGTCAGAGACCCAGTACTTC. The chain combines TRBV5-1 with TRBJ2-5; D uncertain. V was trimmed by 3 bases and J by 4 bases, leaving 16 bases between them. Germline lookup yields CDR1 SGHRS and CDR2 YFSETQ. This CDR3 contains 15 residues.

Only a few counts were recorded for this clone. The gene calls are TRBV6-4 and TRBJ1-2; the D is unclear. Per the germline V gene, CDR1 is MRHNA and CDR2 is SNTAGT. Trimming cost V 2 bases and J 6 bases, with 7 bases left between them. The CDR3 consists of 12 residues. The CDR3 is CASSDSLNGYTF. Written as DNA, the CDR3 is TGTGCCAGCAGTGACAGCCTGAATGGCTACACCTTC.

The chain couples TRBV4-1 to TRBJ2-5; D is uncertain. This CDR3 has 13 amino acids. Germline CDR1 is MGHRA and CDR2 is YSYEKL. V was shortened by 3 bases and J by 3 bases, with 8 bases between the two germline ends. The CDR3 DNA is TGCGCCAGCAGCCACGACACCGAAGAGACCCAGTACTTC. Amino acids: CASSHDTEETQYF.

This sequence joins TRBV6-4 and TRBJ2-2, with TRBD2 matching 7 bases. The germline CDR1 and CDR2 sequences are MRHNA and SNTAGT. The CDR3 has 16 residues. V lost 2 bases, J lost 3 bases, and 6 bases stayed unmatched. Here the CDR3 DNA reads TGTGCCAGCAGTGACGGGCCAGGGAGGGACACCGGGGAGCTGTTTTTT. Translating it yields CASSDGPGRDTGELFF.

This clone was detected once. The J gene is TRBJ2-7, the V gene TRBV7-2; D gene ambiguous. Trimming shortened V by 5 bases and J by 2 bases, and 10 bases separated the two germline ends. The V gene's germline CDR1 is SGHTA and CDR2 FQGNSA. This CDR3 is 13 amino acids long. CDR3 coding DNA: TGTGCCAGCAGCCCCACCACGGCCTACGAGCAGTACTTC. Translating it yields CASSPTTAYEQYF.

V gene TRBV7-3 combines with J gene TRBJ2-1; the match to TRBD1 covers 10 bases. The germline gives CDR1 SGHTA, CDR2 FQGTGA. With V trimmed by 3 bases and J by 6 bases, 5 bases remained unmatched. This CDR3 is 15 amino acids long. In nucleotides, the CDR3 is TGTGCCAGCAGCTTGGACAGGGGGTTCCCCAATGAGCAGTTCTTC. Its translation: CASSLDRGFPNEQFF.

The gene calls are TRBV10-3 and TRBJ1-6; no clear D. CDR1 ENHRY and CDR2 SYGVKD come from the germline V gene. V lost 0 bases and J lost 0, with 6 bases in between. This CDR3 has 16 amino acids. The CDR3 is CAISESGGSYNSPLHF. The CDR3, as DNA: TGTGCCATCAGTGAGTCGGGAGGCTCCTATAATTCACCCCTCCACTTT.

This clone has only one observation. This sequence joins TRBV7-9 and TRBJ2-5; a weak D match, TRBD1 (5 bases). The CDR3 extends over 16 amino acids. Germline CDR1 SEHNR, CDR2 FQNEAQ (reference sequence). Deletions cut 7 bases from V and 1 base from J, with 19 bases between. This CDR3 reads CASTLLDLGPQETQYF. CDR3 sequence (DNA): TGTGCCAGCACCCTATTAGATTTGGGGCCCCAAGAGACCCAGTACTTC. Combining the CDR3 with reference TRBV7-9 and TRBJ2-5 gives the whole variable domain DTGVSQNPRHKITKRGQNVTFRCDPISEHNRLYWYRQTLGQGPEFLTYFQNEAQLEKSRLLSDRFSAERPKGSFSTLEIQRTEQGDSAMYLCASTLLDLGPQETQYFGPGTRLLVL.